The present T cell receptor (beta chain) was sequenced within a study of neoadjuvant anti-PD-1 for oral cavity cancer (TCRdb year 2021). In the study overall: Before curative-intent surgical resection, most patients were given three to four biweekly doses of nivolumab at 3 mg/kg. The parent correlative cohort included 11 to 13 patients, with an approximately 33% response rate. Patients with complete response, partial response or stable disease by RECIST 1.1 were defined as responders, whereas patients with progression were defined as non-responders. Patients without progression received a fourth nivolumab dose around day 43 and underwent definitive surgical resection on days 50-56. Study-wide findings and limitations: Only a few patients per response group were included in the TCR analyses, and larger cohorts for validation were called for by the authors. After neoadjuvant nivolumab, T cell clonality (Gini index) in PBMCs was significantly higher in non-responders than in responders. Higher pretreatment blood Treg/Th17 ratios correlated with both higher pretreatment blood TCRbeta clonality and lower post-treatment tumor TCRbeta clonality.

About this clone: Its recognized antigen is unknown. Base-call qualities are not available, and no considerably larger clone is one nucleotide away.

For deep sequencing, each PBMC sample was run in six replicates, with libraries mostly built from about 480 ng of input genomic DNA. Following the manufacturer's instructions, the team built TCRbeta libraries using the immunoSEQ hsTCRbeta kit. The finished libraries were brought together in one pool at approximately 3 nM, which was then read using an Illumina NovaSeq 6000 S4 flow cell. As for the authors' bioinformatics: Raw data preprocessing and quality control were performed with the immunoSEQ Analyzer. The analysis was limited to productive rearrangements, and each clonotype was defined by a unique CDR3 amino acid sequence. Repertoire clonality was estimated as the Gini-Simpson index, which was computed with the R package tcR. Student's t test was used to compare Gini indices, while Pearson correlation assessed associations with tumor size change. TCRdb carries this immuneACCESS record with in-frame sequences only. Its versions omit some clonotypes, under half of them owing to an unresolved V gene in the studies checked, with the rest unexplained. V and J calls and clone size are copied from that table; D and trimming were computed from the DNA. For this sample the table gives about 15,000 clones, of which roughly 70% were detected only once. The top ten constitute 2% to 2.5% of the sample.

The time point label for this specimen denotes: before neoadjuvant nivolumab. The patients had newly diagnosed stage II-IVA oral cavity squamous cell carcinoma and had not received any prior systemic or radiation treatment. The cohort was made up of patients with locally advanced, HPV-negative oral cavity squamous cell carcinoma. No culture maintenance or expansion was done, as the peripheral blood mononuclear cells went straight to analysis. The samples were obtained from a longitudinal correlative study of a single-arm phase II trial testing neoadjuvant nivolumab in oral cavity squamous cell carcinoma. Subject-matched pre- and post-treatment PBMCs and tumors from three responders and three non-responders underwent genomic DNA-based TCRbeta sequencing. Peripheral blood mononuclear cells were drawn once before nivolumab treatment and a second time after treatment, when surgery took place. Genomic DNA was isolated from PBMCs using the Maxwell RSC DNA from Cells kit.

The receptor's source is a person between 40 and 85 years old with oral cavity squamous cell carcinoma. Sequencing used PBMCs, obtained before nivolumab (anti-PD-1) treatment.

The nucleotide sequence reads as follows: TGTGCCAGCAGCCTAACTACAGGGATCCAAGCAGATACGCAGTATTTT. Its coded protein is CASSLTTGIQADTQYF. The rearrangement combines TRBV9 with TRBJ2-3; a tentative D call is TRBD1 (6 bases match). The germline V gene specifies SGDLS as CDR1 and YYNGEE as CDR2. The CDR3 holds 16 amino acids from the cysteine to the phenylalanine. Of the read, only the CDR3 DNA is kept; its 48 bases are in frame from base 1. V is cut by 4 bases and J by 4 bases, and the space between the germline ends is 19 bases. Full variable domain (CDR3 extended with the reference TRBV9 and TRBJ2-3 proteins): DSGVTQTPKHLITATGQRVTLRCSPRSGDLSVYWYQQSLDQGLQFLIQYYNGEERAKGNILERFSAQQFPDLHSELNLSSLELGDSALYFCASSLTTGIQADTQYFGPGTRLTVL.